The clone carrying this T cell receptor beta chain was seen only a few times. No antigen is known for it. The treatment is: approximately 9-day PBMC culture with coronavirus spike peptide pools or control peptides (ViraFEST assay). The ViraFEST method relied on peptide pools to expand antigen-specific T cells, followed by TCR sequencing. PBMCs were cultured at around 2 million per well with 9.5 to 10 IU/ml IL-2 and 8 to 10 ug/ml peptide pools. Cultured CD4+ T cell DNA was sequenced using the Oncomine TCR Beta short-read assay. One entry per CDR3 protein, called by TCRdb with MiXCR from the PCR reads. The profile shows several thousand distinct CDR3 sequences, approximately 52% of them singletons. This sample stems from a study of vaccination and CD4 T cells after COVID-19. The wider study: Cells received overlapping spike peptides from SARS-CoV-2, HCoV-NL63, HCoV-OC43 and HCoV-229E as stimulation.

Overall study results and limits: Median SARS-CoV-2-reactive clonotype numbers went from 21 to 38; this increase was not significant.

This CDR3 region has 13 residues. The V gene lost 8 bases and the J gene lost 3 bases, with 13 bases spanning the gap. Germline V CDR1 and CDR2: MDHEN, SYDVKM. This chain joins TRBV28 and TRBJ1-2; D call uncertain. This TCR derives from a human donor who had recovered from COVID-19. The sequenced sample consisted of CD4+ T cells from blood, cultured in vitro. The CDR3 loop is CASLPYTDYGYTF. In DNA, the CDR3 is TGTGCCAGCCTACCTTACACGGACTATGGCTACACCTTC.